The 15 T cell receptor beta chains in this list originate from one sample, sequenced in a study of HIV-infected children after antiretroviral therapy interruption. Treatment: PENTA 11 planned treatment interruption arm or continuous ART arm. Unique molecular identifiers were included in an RNA-based 3' RACE TCR library. MiXCR, run by TCRdb on the 3' RACE reads, gives a single entry per CDR3 protein. The table has about 40,000 distinct CDR3 sequences, around 7% seen once. The sample was CD45RA+ CD4+ T cells from PBMCs, pooled from several time points, taken from a donor given antiretroviral therapy, either interrupted or continuous. Noted subset: naive CD4+ CD45RA+ CD45RO- T cells. These receptor sequences come from a pool of human donors with HIV.

This clonotype was seen many times. The V gene is TRBV7-6, the J gene TRBJ1-1, with D hard to call. Deletions cut 0 bases from V and 9 bases from J, with 11 bases between. The CDR3 length is 13 residues. CDR1 and CDR2 (germline): SGHVS, FNYEAQ. The CDR3 loop is CASSLAKHHQAFF. CDR3 in DNA: TGTGCCAGCAGCTTAGCTAAACACCACCAAGCTTTCTTT.

In its sample, this clonotype was seen many times. The J gene is TRBJ2-5, the V gene TRBV7-6; 8 nucleotides align to TRBD1. Trimming took 4 bases from V and 6 from J; bases not matched to a gene: 4. CDR1 SGHVS and CDR2 FNYEAQ come from the germline V gene. CDR3 length: 13 residues. CDR3 sequence (DNA): TGTGCCAGCAGCTCAGACAGGGGTCAGACCCAGTACTTC. Translation: CASSSDRGQTQYF. Variable domain in full (rest from reference TRBV7-6 and TRBJ2-5): GAGVSQSPRYKVTKRGQDVALRCDPISGHVSLYWYRQALGQGPEFLTYFNYEAQQDKSGLPNDRFSAERPEGSISTLTIQRTEQRDSAMYRCASSSDRGQTQYFGPGTRLLVL.

This clonotype was picked up many times. One end of the junction varies from germline; a read error may be responsible. The chain links TRBV23-1 to TRBJ2-4; either TRBD1 or TRBD2 may supply D (6 bases each). TRBV23-1 counts as an open reading frame of uncertain function. The CDR3 consists of 15 residues. The CDR3 DNA reads TGTGCCAGCAGTCTGTACGGGGGCGGTCAAAACACCTTGTACTTT. It is translated as CASSLYGGGQNTLYF.

This clonotype was seen many times. This sequence joins TRBV20-1 and TRBJ2-7; possibly TRBD1 for D (5 bases). V was pared by 4 bases and J by 2 bases, with 18 bases between. The CDR3 length is 15 residues. CDR1 is DFQATT, CDR2 SNEGSKA, per germline (reference sequence). The CDR3 nucleotides are TGCAGTGCTACGGCCCTCCAACAGGCCCCCTACGAGCAGTACTTC. Its translation is CSATALQQAPYEQYF.

This clonotype was seen repeatedly, ten times or more. This chain uses TRBV7-7 with TRBJ2-5; D not certain. Germline values: CDR1 SSHAT, CDR2 FNYEAQ (reference sequence). With 3 bases removed from V and 3 bases from J, the gap between germline ends came to 8 bases. The CDR3 extends over 13 amino acids. CDR3: CASSLDREETQYF. CDR3 DNA: TGTGCCAGCAGCTTGGACCGGGAAGAGACCCAGTACTTC.

The chain joins TRBV7-1 to TRBJ1-1; D possibly corresponds to TRBD1 (5 bases). TRBV7-1 is filed as an ORF, its function uncertain. The length of the CDR3 is 14 residues. With 9 bases removed from V and 3 bases from J, the gap between germline ends came to 17 bases. The CDR3 bases are TGTGCCAGTAGGACTGCTGGGGGGGACACTGAAGCTTTCTTT. Its translation: CASRTAGGDTEAFF.

The V call is TRBV7-2, the J call TRBJ2-7; D call uncertain. Trimming stripped 1 base from V and 6 bases from J, with 13 bases between. Germline CDR1 and CDR2: SGHTA and FQGNSA. There are 14 residues in the CDR3. CDR3 region: CASSLVRVPGEQYF. In nucleotides, the CDR3 is TGTGCCAGCAGCTTAGTTCGGGTCCCCGGCGAGCAGTACTTC.

This clonotype was counted at least ten times. The chain uses TRBV12-3 or TRBV12-4 and TRBJ1-1; D is unresolved. CDR3 length: 13 residues. V was shortened by 2 bases and J by 14 bases, with 18 bases between the two germline ends. The CDR3 is CASSLLGNTEVFF. The CDR3, as DNA: TGTGCCAGCAGTTTACTAGGGAACACAGAAGTCTTCTTT.

This clonotype has at least ten counts. CDR3: CASSYTGGRNEQFF. As DNA, the CDR3 is TGTGCCAGCAGTTACACGGGTGGACGCAATGAGCAGTTCTTC. The chain couples TRBV6-5 to TRBJ2-1; unclear D gene. The CDR3 totals 14 residues. Looked up from germline, CDR1 is MNHEY and CDR2 is SVGAGI. Trimming pared 2 bases from V and 6 bases from J, leaving 11 bases between.

In this sample, this clonotype turned up a few times. The rearrangement uses TRBV7-3 and TRBJ2-3; 14 nucleotides line up with TRBD2. J lost 4 bases, V lost 0 bases, and 15 bases had no gene match. The CDR3 is 21 amino acids. Germline V gene sequence: CDR1 SGHTA, CDR2 FQGTGA. The CDR3 DNA reads as TGTGCCAGCAGCTTAACGGGACTAGCGGGAGTTCCTCGAGCCTTTGCAGATACGCAGTATTTT. Translation: CASSLTGLAGVPRAFADTQYF.

At least ten counts were recorded for this clonotype. The chain links TRBV27 to TRBJ1-1; no reliable D call. V was shortened by 7 bases and J by 0 bases, with 15 bases between the two germline ends. CDR1 and CDR2 (germline): MNHEY, SMNVEV (reference sequence). The CDR3 length is 15 residues. CDR3 amino acids: CASIPDGIMNTEAFF. Here the CDR3 DNA reads TGTGCCAGCATCCCGGACGGAATCATGAACACTGAAGCTTTCTTT.

CDR3 in DNA: TGTGCCAGCTCACCACCGGGGGGAGATACGCAGTATTTT. It specifies CASSPPGGDTQYF. V and J are TRBV18 and TRBJ2-3; the D gene is possibly TRBD2 (6 bases). Trimming stripped 0 bases from V and 5 bases from J, with 6 bases between. Germline CDR1 is KGHSH and CDR2 is LQKENI. The CDR3 runs 13 residues.

The table lists this clonotype with many counts. A junction end diverges from the germline sequence, so it may reflect a read error. The V gene is TRBV12-3 or TRBV12-4, the J gene TRBJ2-7; possibly TRBD2 for D (5 bases). This CDR3 is built from 15 residues. The CDR3 loop is CASSLEIASSHEQYF. The CDR3 region has the DNA TGTGCCAGCAGTTTAGAGATTGCTAGCTCCCACGAGCAGTACTTC.

This clonotype came up many times. This chain joins TRBV5-4 and TRBJ2-1; perhaps TRBD2 as D (6 bases). The CDR3 length is 14 residues. The V end was cut by 4 bases, the J end by 9 bases, with 17 bases between. Per germline, CDR1 SGHNT and CDR2 YYREEE (reference sequence). DNA for the CDR3: TGTGCCAGCAGCCCAGGGCCCCGGGGAGGTGAGCAGTTCTTC. Protein: CASSPGPRGGEQFF.

The chain employs TRBV6-5 and TRBJ2-1; no clear D. CDR3 length: 16 amino acids. V shed 0 bases and J shed 4 bases, with 13 bases lying between them. Germline V gene sequence: CDR1 MNHEY, CDR2 SVGAGI. The CDR3 sequence is CASSYSVAPSYNEQFF. CDR3 nucleotide sequence: TGTGCCAGCAGTTACTCCGTAGCCCCATCTTACAATGAGCAGTTCTTC.